A single sample gave rise to the 21 T cell receptor beta chains below, sequenced in a study of human T cells and chemical hapten exposure. Indicated time point: patch test 3, about 24 weeks after DPC sensitization. The treatment was: therapeutic diphenylcyclopropenone sensitization with weekly scalp DPC. TCRdb fed the RACE reads into MiXCR, producing one record per CDR3 protein. This sample yields under 75,000 distinct CDR3 sequences, of which over 8.5% are seen a single time; 1.4% belongs to the top ten. Sample: whole blood, taken in connection with sensitization to the hapten diphenylcyclopropenone (DPC). All receptors derive from a woman in her 50s with alopecia areata. Some clones in this sample may be carry-over from other donors' samples.

The chain employs TRBV27 and TRBJ2-4; D might be TRBD2 (6 bases). Germline CDR1 is MNHEY and CDR2 is SMNVEV (reference sequence). The CDR3 covers 14 residues. The germline V and J ends were trimmed by 2 bases and 6 bases, with 11 bases remaining between them. The CDR3 region is CASSLGGSGNIQYF. The CDR3 DNA sequence: TGTGCCAGCAGTTTAGGGGGGAGTGGAAACATTCAGTACTTC.

The chain uses TRBV7-2 and TRBJ2-7; TRBD2 matches 8 bases. V dropped 5 bases and J dropped 6; count of bases not matched to a gene: 9. This CDR3 comprises 14 residues. Germline lookup yields CDR1 SGHTA and CDR2 FQGNSA. CDR3 sequence: CASSLYEAGGEQYF. The CDR3 region has the DNA TGTGCCAGCAGCCTTTACGAGGCGGGAGGCGAGCAGTACTTC.

This clonotype showed up many times. V gene TRBV20-1 combines with J gene TRBJ1-6; the D gene is possibly TRBD1 (6 bases). Germline lookup yields CDR1 DFQATT and CDR2 SNEGSKA (reference sequence). This CDR3 has 13 residues. Trimming took off 5 bases at V and 6 bases at J, with 11 bases between the two ends. The CDR3 nucleotides read TGCAGTGCTCACCGGGACACTAATTCACCCCTCCACTTT. This codes for CSAHRDTNSPLHF.

A word on this clonotype: It may be a read error: a sequence one base away is much more abundant. The V and J genes are TRBV7-9 and TRBJ1-4; no definite D call. This CDR3 spans 12 amino acids. Trimming shortened V by 8 bases and J by 13 bases, and 17 bases separated the two germline ends. Germline-derived CDR1 and CDR2 are SEHNR and FQNEAQ (reference sequence). CDR3 residues: CASLEGFGRLFF. CDR3 DNA: TGTGCCAGCCTCGAGGGTTTCGGAAGACTGTTTTTT.

This clonotype was seen a few times. The chain links TRBV7-9 to TRBJ2-7; no firm D call. Trimming left V 2 bases short and J 7 bases short, with 12 bases between. The CDR3 spans 13 residues. Germline CDR1 is SEHNR and CDR2 is FQNEAQ (reference sequence). The CDR3 nucleotides read TGTGCCAGCAGCTTAAGGTTTCCTCTGGAGCAGTACTTC. Residues: CASSLRFPLEQYF.

This clonotype was seen ten or more times. The V call is TRBV20-1, the J call TRBJ1-1, with 7 nucleotides matching TRBD1. There are 12 residues in the CDR3. CDR1 is DFQATT and CDR2 is SNEGSKA in the germline V gene (reference sequence). V lost 1 base, J lost 6 bases, and 2 bases stayed unmatched. In nucleotides, the CDR3 is TGCAGTGCTAGAGTTACAGGGGCTGAAGCTTTCTTT. This sequence encodes CSARVTGAEAFF.

This clonotype was detected ten times or more. The chain uses TRBV6-4 and TRBJ2-1; D is undetermined. The V end was cut by 5 bases, the J end by 2 bases, with 16 bases between. The CDR3 length is 16 residues. Germline values: CDR1 MRHNA, CDR2 SNTAGT. CDR3 sequence: CASSPNPGRPYNEQFF. The CDR3 DNA sequence: TGTGCCAGCAGTCCCAATCCCGGGCGGCCCTACAATGAGCAGTTCTTC.

The chain is built from TRBV18 and TRBJ2-1, with D tentatively TRBD1 (7 bases). From germline, CDR1 is KGHSH and CDR2 LQKENI. V was cut by 4 bases and J by 5 bases, with 15 bases left in between. CDR3 size: 15 residues. DNA of the CDR3: TGTGCCAGCTCACGCGGGACAGAAACTGACAATGAGCAGTTCTTC. Encoded protein: CASSRGTETDNEQFF.

This clonotype was seen a handful of times. V is TRBV13 and J is TRBJ1-3, with D hard to call. The CDR3 extends over 15 amino acids. Germline V gene data show CDR1 as PRHDT and CDR2 as FYEKMQ (reference sequence). V was pared by 0 bases and J by 0 bases, with 6 bases between. In DNA form, the CDR3 reads TGTGCCAGCAGCTTAGGGGGGTTCTCTGGAAACACCATATATTTT. It encodes CASSLGGFSGNTIYF.

This clonotype occurred many times. The chain links TRBV3-1 to TRBJ1-6, with D maybe TRBD1 (5 bases). V was shortened by 1 base and J by 12 bases, with 19 bases between the two germline ends. The CDR3 spans 16 residues. CDR1 and CDR2 (germline): LGHDT, YNNKEL (reference sequence). This chain's CDR3 is CASSQGRAGNPRPLHF. CDR3 coding DNA: TGTGCCAGCAGCCAAGGGAGGGCAGGGAACCCTAGACCCCTCCACTTT.

This chain connects TRBV9 to TRBJ1-1; D call uncertain. This CDR3 has 14 residues. Germline lookup yields CDR1 SGDLS and CDR2 YYNGEE. Trimming removed 3 bases from V and 4 bases from J, with 13 bases in between. Here the CDR3 reads CASSEGWLGTEAFF. The DNA of the CDR3 is TGTGCCAGCAGCGAGGGCTGGTTAGGCACTGAAGCTTTCTTT.

The table lists this clonotype with many counts. This sequence joins TRBV10-3 and TRBJ2-3; the D gene is possibly TRBD1 (5 bases). Trimming took off 2 bases at V and 7 bases at J, with 7 bases between the two ends. This CDR3 is 12 amino acids long. Germline V gene data show CDR1 as ENHRY and CDR2 as SYGVKD. The CDR3 coding sequence is TGTGCCATCAGTGAGGGGGCTAATACGCAGTATTTT. Residues: CAISEGANTQYF.

Turning to this clonotype: This clone may be a read error of a much larger clone one base away. The genes are TRBV12-3 or TRBV12-4 and TRBJ2-7; D uncertain. This CDR3 is built from 14 residues. V lost 8 bases and J lost 0, with 14 bases in between. The CDR3 sequence: CASAEYGLSYEQYF. The CDR3 nucleotides are TGTGCCAGCGCGGAGTATGGCCTCTCCTACGAGCAGTACTTC.

Ten or more counts support this clonotype. The chain uses TRBV12-3 or TRBV12-4 and TRBJ1-3; 9 bases match TRBD1. This CDR3 region has 14 residues. V was clipped by 5 bases and J by 7 bases; unmatched bases: 6. The CDR3 loop is CASSLTGGQNTIYF. Here the CDR3 DNA reads TGTGCCAGCAGTCTGACAGGGGGGCAGAACACCATATATTTT.

This clonotype showed up just a few times. The gene calls are TRBV3-1 and TRBJ2-2; D may match TRBD1 or TRBD2 (5 bases each). With 1 base removed from V and 1 base from J, the gap between germline ends came to 16 bases. The CDR3 is 18 residues long. Germline V gene lookup returns CDR1 LGHDT and CDR2 YNNKEL (reference sequence). The CDR3 region is CASSQGHPGPLNTGELFF. The DNA for the CDR3 is TGTGCCAGCAGCCAAGGCCACCCGGGACCACTGAACACCGGGGAGCTGTTTTTT.

The V call is TRBV12-3 or TRBV12-4, the J call TRBJ2-5, with D unresolved. This CDR3 is built from 11 residues. Trimming pared 5 bases from V and 4 bases from J, leaving 5 bases between. The CDR3 loop reads CASSGIETQYF. Written as DNA, the CDR3 is TGTGCCAGCAGTGGAATAGAGACCCAGTACTTC.

The chain recombines TRBV28 with TRBJ1-2, with 7 bases identical to TRBD1. After removal of 6 bases from V and 5 bases from J, the junction contained 3 bases not matched to a gene. The CDR3 runs 12 residues. CDR1 and CDR2 (germline): MDHEN, SYDVKM. The CDR3 DNA reads as TGTGCCAGCAGAGGGACAGCTTATGGCTACACCTTC. Its protein is CASRGTAYGYTF.

A few counts support this clonotype. The chain is built from TRBV2 and TRBJ1-2; D unclear. The ends were cut back, 3 bases at V and 2 bases at J, with 7 bases in the middle. The CDR3 extends over 13 amino acids. CDR1 is SNHLY and CDR2 is FYNNEI in the germline V gene. This CDR3 reads CASSDFPNYGYTF. DNA of the CDR3: TGTGCCAGCAGTGATTTCCCCAACTATGGCTACACCTTC.

This clonotype occurred many times. J is TRBJ1-1 and V is TRBV4-1; D is unresolved. V lost 2 bases and J lost 0, with 4 bases in between. The CDR3 is 13 residues long. Germline V gives CDR1 MGHRA, CDR2 YSYEKL. The CDR3 spells CASSQQVNTEAFF. As DNA, the CDR3 is TGCGCCAGCAGCCAACAGGTGAACACTGAAGCTTTCTTT.

In its sample, this clonotype was seen a few times. The chain is built from TRBV7-9 and TRBJ1-6, with a weak D call TRBD1 (6 bases). The CDR3 sequence is 14 residues long. Germline CDR1 is SEHNR and CDR2 is FQNEAQ (reference sequence). V shed 0 bases and J shed 8 bases, with 8 bases lying between them. The CDR3 loop reads CASSLADRYSPLHF. CDR3 bases: TGTGCCAGCAGCTTAGCGGACAGATATTCACCCCTCCACTTT.

This clonotype was seen a handful of times. J is TRBJ1-6 and V is TRBV20-1, with D perhaps TRBD1 (6 bases). CDR1 DFQATT and CDR2 SNEGSKA come from the germline V gene (reference sequence). The germline V and J ends were trimmed by 1 base and 7 bases, with 11 bases remaining between them. The CDR3 has 14 amino acids. The CDR3 reads CSARGPDRNSPLHF. The CDR3 nucleotides read TGCAGTGCTAGAGGCCCCGACAGGAATTCACCCCTCCACTTT.